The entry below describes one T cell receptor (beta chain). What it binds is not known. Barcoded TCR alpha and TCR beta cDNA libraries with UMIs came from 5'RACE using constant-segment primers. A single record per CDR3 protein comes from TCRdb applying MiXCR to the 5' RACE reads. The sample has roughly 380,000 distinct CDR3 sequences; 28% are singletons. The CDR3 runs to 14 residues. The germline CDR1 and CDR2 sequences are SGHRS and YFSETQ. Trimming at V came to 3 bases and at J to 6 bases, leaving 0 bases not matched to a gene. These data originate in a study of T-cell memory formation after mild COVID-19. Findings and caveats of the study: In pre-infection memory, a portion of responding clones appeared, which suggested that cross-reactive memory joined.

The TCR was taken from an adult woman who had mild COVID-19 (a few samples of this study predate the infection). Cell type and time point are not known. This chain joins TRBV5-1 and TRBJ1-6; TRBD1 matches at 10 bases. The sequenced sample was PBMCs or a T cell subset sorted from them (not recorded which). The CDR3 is CASSWDRGNSPLHF. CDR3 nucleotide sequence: TGCGCCAGCAGCTGGGACAGGGGTAATTCACCCCTCCACTTT. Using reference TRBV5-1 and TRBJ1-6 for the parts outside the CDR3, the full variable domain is KAGVTQTPRYLIKTRGQQVTLSCSPISGHRSVSWYQQTPGQGLQFLFEYFSETQRNKGNFPGRFSGRQFSNSRSEMNVSTLELGDSALYLCASSWDRGNSPLHFGNGTRLTVT.